These 23 T cell receptor beta chains originate from one sample sequenced in a study of cytomegalovirus exposure and HLA in healthy donors. The PCR used 60 Vbeta and 13 Jbeta primers. This table comes from immunoSEQ multiplex PCR, and its TCRdb copy is limited to in-frame clones, with some not included. The table lists about 120,000 clones, over 75% of them singletons. Sequencing input: PBMCs. These receptors all come from a man between 18 and 29 years old in good health and CMV-seropositive.

V gene TRBV19 combines with J gene TRBJ2-5; TRBD1 matches 7 bases. This CDR3 region has 13 residues. V gave up 8 bases and J gave up 2 bases; unmatched junction bases: 5. CDR1 is LNHDA and CDR2 is SQIVND in the germline V gene (reference sequence). The CDR3 loop reads CASGRDRQETQYF. The DNA of the CDR3 is TGTGCCAGTGGCCGGGACAGACAAGAGACCCAGTACTTC.

The chain couples TRBV15 to TRBJ1-3; D may be TRBD1 (5 bases). V lost 0 bases and J 0 bases, leaving 9 bases between the germline ends. From germline, CDR1 is LNHNV and CDR2 YYDKDF (reference sequence). This CDR3 contains 16 residues. CDR3 DNA: TGTGCCACCAGCAGAGAGGGGCCGCGCTCTGGAAACACCATATATTTT. It codes for CATSREGPRSGNTIYF. The whole variable domain, remainder taken from reference TRBV15 and TRBJ1-3, is DAMVIQNPRYQVTQFGKPVTLSCSQTLNHNVMYWYQQKSSQAPKLLFHYYDKDFNNEADTPDNFQSRRPNTSFCFLDIRSPGLGDTAMYLCATSREGPRSGNTIYFGEGSWLTVV.

This clone has only a few counts. The CDR3: CASRDFNYNQPQHF. The CDR3 DNA sequence: TGTGCCAGCAGAGACTTTAATTACAATCAGCCCCAGCATTTT. The chain uses TRBV6-1 and TRBJ1-5; D gene uncertain. Looked up from germline, CDR1 is MNHNS and CDR2 is SASEGT. The CDR3 is 14 residues long. V lost 6 bases and J lost 3, with 12 bases in between.

The chain has TRBV6-6 and TRBJ2-5, with 11 bases identical to TRBD1. The V and J ends lost 2 bases and 0 bases, in that order; junction bases with no gene match: 2. The length of the CDR3 is 16 residues. CDR1 is MNHNY, CDR2 SVGAGI, per germline (reference sequence). The CDR3 region has the DNA TGTGCCAGCAGTTACGGGACAGGGGGGTACCAAGAGACCCAGTACTTC. This encodes CASSYGTGGYQETQYF.

The chain carries TRBV5-4 and TRBJ1-1; D perhaps matches TRBD1 (5 bases). V was trimmed by 0 bases and J by 5 bases, leaving 20 bases between them. This CDR3 comprises 17 residues. Germline CDR1 is SGHNT and CDR2 is YYREEE (reference sequence). CDR3 sequence reads: CASSLAIGQVGATEAFF. In nucleotides, the CDR3 is TGTGCCAGCAGCTTGGCTATCGGACAAGTTGGGGCGACTGAAGCTTTCTTT. Drawing the rest from reference TRBV5-4 and TRBJ1-1, the complete variable domain is ETGVTQSPTHLIKTRGQQVTLRCSSQSGHNTVSWYQQALGQGPQFIFQYYREEENGRGNFPPRFSGLQFPNYSSELNVNALELDDSALYLCASSLAIGQVGATEAFFGQGTRLTVV.

This clone was seen a handful of times. The junction and the germline gene differ at one end; a read error may be behind it. V and J are TRBV4-1 and TRBJ2-4; possible D gene TRBD1, 5 bases. The CDR3 runs 15 residues. Germline CDR1 MGHRA, CDR2 YSYEKL. CDR3 sequence reads: CASSQEGATQNSQYF. DNA of the CDR3: TGCGCCAGCAGCCAAGAAGGGGCAACCCAAAACAGTCAGTACTTC.

The V gene is TRBV27, the J gene TRBJ2-2, with D possibly matching TRBD1 (5 bases). The CDR3 runs to 15 residues. V was clipped by 8 bases and J by 0 bases, with 13 bases between them. Per germline, CDR1 MNHEY and CDR2 SMNVEV (reference sequence). This chain's CDR3 is CASSVGASNTGELFF. In nucleotides, the CDR3 is TGTGCCAGCTCAGTTGGGGCATCGAACACCGGGGAGCTGTTTTTT.

The chain is built from TRBV4-2 and TRBJ2-1; 7 positions match TRBD2. Trimming took 0 bases from V and 2 from J; bases not matched to a gene: 1. Germline CDR1 LGHNA, CDR2 YNFKEQ. This CDR3 comprises 15 residues. The CDR3 here is CASSQEAGTYNEQFF. The CDR3 coding sequence is TGTGCCAGCAGCCAAGAAGCGGGAACCTACAATGAGCAGTTCTTC.

This clone was counted a few times. The J gene is TRBJ1-2, the V gene TRBV30, with D maybe TRBD1 (5 bases). The V end lost 7 bases, the J end lost 3 bases, and 15 bases lay between the germline ends. The CDR3 contains 13 residues. The germline V gene has CDR1 GTSNPN and CDR2 SVGIG (reference sequence). Written as DNA, the CDR3 is TGTGCCTCGGTTACGACAGACGACTATGGCTACACCTTC. This gives the protein CASVTTDDYGYTF.

The chain is built from TRBV2 and TRBJ2-1, with 7 bases aligning to TRBD2. The V gene's germline CDR1 is SNHLY and CDR2 FYNNEI. The CDR3 runs to 14 residues. V lost 6 bases and J lost 5; bases outside the gene matches: 7. The CDR3 region is CASSRTSVDNEQFF. As DNA, the CDR3 is TGTGCCAGCAGCCGCACTAGCGTCGACAATGAGCAGTTCTTC.

This chain uses TRBV19 with TRBJ1-5; 12 bases are shared with TRBD1. The CDR3 is made up of 16 amino acids. Per germline, CDR1 LNHDA and CDR2 SQIVND (reference sequence). The ends lost 7 bases at V and 2 bases at J; junction bases unmatched: 6. CDR3 in amino acids: CASTGTGGFGNQPQHF. As DNA, the CDR3 is TGTGCCAGTACCGGGACAGGGGGCTTCGGCAATCAGCCCCAGCATTTT.

The genes are TRBV25-1 and TRBJ2-1; TRBD2 matches 8 bases. V lost 4 bases and J lost 2; bases outside the gene matches: 1. Per germline, CDR1 MGHDK and CDR2 SYGVNS. The CDR3 consists of 14 residues. Here the CDR3 DNA reads TGTGCCAGCAGTGGAGCGGGGGCCTACAATGAGCAGTTCTTC. It translates to CASSGAGAYNEQFF.

In this sample, this clone turned up a few times. This rearrangement joins TRBV2 to TRBJ1-2, with no clear D. This CDR3 is built from 15 residues. Germline CDR1 SNHLY, CDR2 FYNNEI. Trimming took off 5 bases at V and 6 bases at J, with 19 bases between the two ends. This chain's CDR3 is CASSPSARRVHGYTF. DNA of the CDR3: TGTGCCAGCAGTCCCTCCGCCAGGAGGGTCCATGGCTACACCTTC.

V usage is TRBV6-5 and J usage is TRBJ1-1; the match to TRBD1 covers 7 bases. The CDR3 covers 16 residues. The V segment lost 0 bases and the J segment 0 bases; nucleotides outside the gene matches: 4. Per germline, CDR1 MNHEY and CDR2 SVGAGI. The CDR3 region is CASSYSPTGLNTEAFF. The CDR3 DNA reads as TGTGCCAGCAGTTACTCGCCGACAGGGCTGAACACTGAAGCTTTCTTT.

A few counts support this clone. The rearrangement links TRBV2 to TRBJ2-5; the D gene is possibly TRBD2 (6 bases). The CDR3 loop spans 13 amino acids. Trimming pared 7 bases from V and 2 bases from J, leaving 11 bases between. Germline assignment: CDR1 SNHLY and CDR2 FYNNEI. CDR3 protein: CASKRLVQETQYF. The CDR3 DNA follows: TGTGCCAGCAAACGACTAGTACAAGAGACCCAGTACTTC.

This clone was found once. This sequence joins TRBV6-5 and TRBJ2-7; 10 bases align to TRBD2. Per the germline V gene, CDR1 is MNHEY and CDR2 is SVGAGI. This CDR3 region has 16 residues. V lost 3 bases and J lost 5; bases outside the gene matches: 10. The CDR3 DNA reads TGTGCCAGCAGTTATAGGGCTAGCGGGAGTGTTAACGAGCAGTACTTC. Its protein is CASSYRASGSVNEQYF.

A note on this clone: The identical CDR3 is also encoded by other nucleotide sequences in the sample. V gene TRBV5-1 combines with J gene TRBJ2-5; 9 bases match TRBD1. Germline V gene lookup returns CDR1 SGHRS and CDR2 YFSETQ. Trimming at V came to 2 bases and at J to 2 bases, leaving 1 base not matched to a gene. The CDR3 runs to 14 residues. As DNA, the CDR3 is TGCGCCAGCAGCTTCGGGACAGGGCAAGAGACCCAGTACTTC. Translating gives CASSFGTGQETQYF. The full variable domain, rest sourced from reference TRBV5-1 and TRBJ2-5, is KAGVTQTPRYLIKTRGQQVTLSCSPISGHRSVSWYQQTPGQGLQFLFEYFSETQRNKGNFPGRFSGRQFSNSRSEMNVSTLELGDSALYLCASSFGTGQETQYFGPGTRLLVL.

The chain employs TRBV7-3 and TRBJ2-5; D is unclear. This CDR3 has 14 residues. The germline gives CDR1 SGHTA, CDR2 FQGTGA. V lost 5 bases and J 5 bases, leaving 15 bases between the germline ends. CDR3 sequence: CASSPTPLGETQYF. CDR3 in DNA: TGTGCCAGCAGCCCCACGCCCTTGGGCGAGACCCAGTACTTC.

The CDR3 coding sequence is TGCGCCAGCAGCTTCTCAGGGACTGGGGCCAACGTCCTGACTTTC. Its translation is CASSFSGTGANVLTF. This chain links TRBV5-1 with TRBJ2-6, with D perhaps matching TRBD1 (5 bases). V was trimmed by 2 bases and J by 2 bases, leaving 8 bases between them. This CDR3 spans 15 amino acids. CDR1 SGHRS and CDR2 YFSETQ come from the germline V gene.

This rearrangement joins TRBV5-1 to TRBJ2-5; TRBD1 agrees at 11 bases. Germline V gene data show CDR1 as SGHRS and CDR2 as YFSETQ. Trimming at V came to 0 bases and at J to 6 bases, leaving 7 bases not matched to a gene. The CDR3 covers 16 residues. The CDR3 reads CASSLGDRGLLKTQYF. The CDR3 region has the DNA TGCGCCAGCAGCTTGGGGGACAGGGGGTTGTTGAAGACCCAGTACTTC. The variable domain in full, with the rest retrieved from reference TRBV5-1 and TRBJ2-5, is KAGVTQTPRYLIKTRGQQVTLSCSPISGHRSVSWYQQTPGQGLQFLFEYFSETQRNKGNFPGRFSGRQFSNSRSEMNVSTLELGDSALYLCASSLGDRGLLKTQYFGPGTRLLVL.

V gene TRBV7-8 combines with J gene TRBJ2-1; 10 bases are a match to TRBD1. There are 17 residues in the CDR3. Germline CDR1 is SGHVS and CDR2 is FQNEAQ. Trimming took 1 base from V and 5 from J; bases not matched to a gene: 8. This CDR3 is CASSLGPGTGADNEQFF. The CDR3 DNA reads as TGTGCCAGCAGCTTAGGGCCCGGGACAGGGGCAGACAATGAGCAGTTCTTC.

The chain links TRBV19 to TRBJ2-5, with 13 bases aligning to TRBD2. With 5 bases clipped from V and 5 bases from J, the junction kept 17 bases outside the gene matches. CDR3 length: 19 residues. Per germline, CDR1 LNHDA and CDR2 SQIVND (reference sequence). CDR3 in DNA: TGTGCCAGTAGTCCCTCTTGGACTAGCGGGAGTATGGCTGGGGAGACCCAGTACTTC. The encoded protein is CASSPSWTSGSMAGETQYF.

The chain couples TRBV19 to TRBJ2-7, with D maybe TRBD2 (6 bases). Germline V gives CDR1 LNHDA, CDR2 SQIVND (reference sequence). The length of the CDR3 is 19 residues. The ends were cut back, 5 bases at V and 2 bases at J, with 28 bases in the middle. The CDR3 region is CASSHANTGTPSRAYEQYF. In DNA, the CDR3 is TGTGCCAGTAGTCACGCAAATACCGGGACTCCCAGTAGGGCCTACGAGCAGTACTTC.